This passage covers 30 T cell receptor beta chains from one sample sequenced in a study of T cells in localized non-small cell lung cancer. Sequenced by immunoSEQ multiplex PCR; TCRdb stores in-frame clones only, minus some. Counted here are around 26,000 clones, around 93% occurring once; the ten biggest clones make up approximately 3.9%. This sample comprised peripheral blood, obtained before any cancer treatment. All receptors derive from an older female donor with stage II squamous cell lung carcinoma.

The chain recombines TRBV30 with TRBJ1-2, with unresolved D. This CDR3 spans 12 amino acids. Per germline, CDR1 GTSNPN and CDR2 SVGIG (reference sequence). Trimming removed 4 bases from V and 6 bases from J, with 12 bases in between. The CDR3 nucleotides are TGTGCCTGGACCCTCCGTTCCCATGGCTACACCTTC. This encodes CAWTLRSHGYTF.

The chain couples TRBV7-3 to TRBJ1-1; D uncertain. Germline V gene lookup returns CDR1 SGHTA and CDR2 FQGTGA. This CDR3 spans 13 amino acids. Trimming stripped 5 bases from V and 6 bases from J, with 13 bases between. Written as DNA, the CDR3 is TGTGCCAGCAGCCTACAACCTCCTGCTGAAGCTTTCTTT. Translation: CASSLQPPAEAFF.

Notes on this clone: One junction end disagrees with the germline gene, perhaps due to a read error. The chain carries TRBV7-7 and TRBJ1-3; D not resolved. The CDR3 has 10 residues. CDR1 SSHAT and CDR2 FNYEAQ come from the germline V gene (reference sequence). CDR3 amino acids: CLQRGNTIYF. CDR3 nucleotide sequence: TGCCTGCAAAGAGGAAACACCATATATTTT.

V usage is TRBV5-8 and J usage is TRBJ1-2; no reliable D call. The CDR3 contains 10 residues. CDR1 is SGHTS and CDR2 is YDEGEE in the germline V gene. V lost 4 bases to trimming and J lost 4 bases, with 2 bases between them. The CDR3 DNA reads TGTGCCAGCAGCCTCTATGGCTACACCTTC. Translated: CASSLYGYTF.

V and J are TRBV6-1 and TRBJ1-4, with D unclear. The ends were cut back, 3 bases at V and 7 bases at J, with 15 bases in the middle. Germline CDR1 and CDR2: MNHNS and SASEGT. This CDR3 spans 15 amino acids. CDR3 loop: CASSEGFGGVEKLFF. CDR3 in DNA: TGTGCCAGCAGTGAGGGGTTTGGAGGAGTTGAAAAACTGTTTTTT.

This CDR3 reads CASSVTGVNEKLFF. CDR3 nucleotides: TGTGCCAGTAGTGTCACAGGGGTTAATGAAAAACTGTTTTTT. V usage is TRBV19 and J usage is TRBJ1-4; 7 nucleotides line up with TRBD1. Looked up from germline, CDR1 is LNHDA and CDR2 is SQIVND (reference sequence). CDR3 length: 14 amino acids. With V trimmed by 5 bases and J by 4 bases, 4 bases remained unmatched.

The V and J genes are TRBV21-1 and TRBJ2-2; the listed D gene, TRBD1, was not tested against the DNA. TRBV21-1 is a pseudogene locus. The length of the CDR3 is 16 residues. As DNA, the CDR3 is TGTGCCAGCAGCCTCCAGGACAGGACGAACACCGGGGAGCTGTTTTTT. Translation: CASSLQDRTNTGELFF.

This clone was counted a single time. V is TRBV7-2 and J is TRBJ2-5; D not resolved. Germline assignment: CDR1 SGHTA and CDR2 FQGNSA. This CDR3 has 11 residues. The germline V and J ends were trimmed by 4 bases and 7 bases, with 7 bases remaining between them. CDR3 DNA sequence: TGTGCCAGCAGCTCCCGGTCGACCCAGTACTTC. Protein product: CASSSRSTQYF.

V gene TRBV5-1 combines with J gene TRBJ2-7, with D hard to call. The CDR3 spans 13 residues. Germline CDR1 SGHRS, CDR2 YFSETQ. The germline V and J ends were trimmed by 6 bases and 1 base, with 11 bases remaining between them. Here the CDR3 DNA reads TGCGCCAGCACCCCTGCTGGTTCCTACGAGCAGTACTTC. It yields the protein CASTPAGSYEQYF.

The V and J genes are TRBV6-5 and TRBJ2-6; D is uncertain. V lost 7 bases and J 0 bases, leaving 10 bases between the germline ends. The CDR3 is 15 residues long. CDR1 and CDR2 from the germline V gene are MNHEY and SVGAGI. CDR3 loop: CASTLSTSGANVLTF. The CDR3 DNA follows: TGTGCCAGCACATTAAGCACCTCTGGGGCCAACGTCCTGACTTTC.

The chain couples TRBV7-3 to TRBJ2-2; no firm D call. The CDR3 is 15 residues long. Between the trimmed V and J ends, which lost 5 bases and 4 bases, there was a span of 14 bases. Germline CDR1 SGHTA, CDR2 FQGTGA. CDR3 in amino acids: CASSPQVQVTGELFF. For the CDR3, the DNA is TGTGCCAGCAGCCCCCAAGTCCAGGTCACCGGGGAGCTGTTTTTT.

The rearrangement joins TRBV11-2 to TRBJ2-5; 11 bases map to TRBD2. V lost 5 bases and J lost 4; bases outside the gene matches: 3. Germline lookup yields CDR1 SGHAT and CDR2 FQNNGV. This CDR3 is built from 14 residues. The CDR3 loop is CASSPTSGGETQYF. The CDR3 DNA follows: TGTGCCAGCAGCCCTACTAGCGGGGGAGAGACCCAGTACTTC. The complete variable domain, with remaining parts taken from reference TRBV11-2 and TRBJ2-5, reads EAGVAQSPRYKIIEKRQSVAFWCNPISGHATLYWYQQILGQGPKLLIQFQNNGVVDDSQLPKDRFSAERLKGVDSTLKIQPAKLEDSAVYLCASSPTSGGETQYFGPGTRLLVL.

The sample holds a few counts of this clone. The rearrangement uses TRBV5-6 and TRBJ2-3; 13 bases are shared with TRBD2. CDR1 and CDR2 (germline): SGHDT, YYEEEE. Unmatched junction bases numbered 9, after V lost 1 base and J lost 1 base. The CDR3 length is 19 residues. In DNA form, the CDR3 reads TGTGCCAGCAGCTTGTGGTACTGGACTAGCGGGGGCGGCACAGATACGCAGTATTTT. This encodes CASSLWYWTSGGGTDTQYF.

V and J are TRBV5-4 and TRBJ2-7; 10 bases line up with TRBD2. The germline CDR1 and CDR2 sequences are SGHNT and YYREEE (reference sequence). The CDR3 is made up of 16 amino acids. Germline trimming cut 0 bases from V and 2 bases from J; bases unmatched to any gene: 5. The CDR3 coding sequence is TGTGCCAGCAGCTTGGGGATAGCGGGAGGTACCTACGAGCAGTACTTC. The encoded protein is CASSLGIAGGTYEQYF.

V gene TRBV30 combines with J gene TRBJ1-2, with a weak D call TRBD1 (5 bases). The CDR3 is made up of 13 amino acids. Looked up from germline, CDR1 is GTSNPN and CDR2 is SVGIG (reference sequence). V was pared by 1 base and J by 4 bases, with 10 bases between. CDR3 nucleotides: TGTGCCTGGAGTGAGCAGGGAATCTATGGCTACACCTTC. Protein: CAWSEQGIYGYTF.

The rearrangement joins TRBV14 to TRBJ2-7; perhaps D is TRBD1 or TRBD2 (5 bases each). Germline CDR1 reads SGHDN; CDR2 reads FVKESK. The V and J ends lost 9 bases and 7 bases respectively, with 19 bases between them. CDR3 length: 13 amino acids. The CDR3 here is CASTRDHGGEQYF. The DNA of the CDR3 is TGTGCCAGTACCCGGGACCACGGTGGGGAGCAGTACTTC.

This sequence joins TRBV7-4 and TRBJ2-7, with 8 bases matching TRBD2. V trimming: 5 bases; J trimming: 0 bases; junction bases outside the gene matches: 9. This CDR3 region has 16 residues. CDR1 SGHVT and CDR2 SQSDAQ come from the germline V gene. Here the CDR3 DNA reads TGTGCCAGCAGCCCACTGGCGGGGGGCCTCTCCTACGAGCAGTACTTC. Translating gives CASSPLAGGLSYEQYF.

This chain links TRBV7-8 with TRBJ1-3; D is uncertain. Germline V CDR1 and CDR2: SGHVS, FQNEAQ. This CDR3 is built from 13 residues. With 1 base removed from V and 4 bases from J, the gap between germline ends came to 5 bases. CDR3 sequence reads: CASSLGGGNTIYF. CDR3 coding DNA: TGTGCCAGCAGCTTAGGAGGAGGAAACACCATATATTTT.

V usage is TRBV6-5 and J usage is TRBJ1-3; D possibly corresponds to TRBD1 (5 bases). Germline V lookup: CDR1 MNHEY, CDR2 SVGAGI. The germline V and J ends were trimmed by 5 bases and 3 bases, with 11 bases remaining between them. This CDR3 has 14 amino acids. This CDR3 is CASSQRGFGNTIYF. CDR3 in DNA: TGTGCCAGCAGTCAGAGGGGCTTTGGAAACACCATATATTTT.

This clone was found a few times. In DNA form, the CDR3 reads TGTGCCAGCAGCTTTAGTGGGGGGATCACTGAAGCTTTCTTT. It yields the protein CASSFSGGITEAFF. This chain uses TRBV7-2 with TRBJ1-1, with a possible D match to TRBD1 (5 bases). The CDR3 is 14 amino acids. Germline-derived CDR1 and CDR2 are SGHTA and FQGNSA. Deletions cut 3 bases from V and 4 bases from J, with 12 bases between.

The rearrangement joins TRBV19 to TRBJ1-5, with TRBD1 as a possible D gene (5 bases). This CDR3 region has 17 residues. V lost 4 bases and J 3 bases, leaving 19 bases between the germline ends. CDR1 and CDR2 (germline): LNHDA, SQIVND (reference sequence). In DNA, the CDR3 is TGTGCCAGTAGTACTGGGCGACAGTCCCATTACAATCAGCCCCAGCATTTT. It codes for CASSTGRQSHYNQPQHF.

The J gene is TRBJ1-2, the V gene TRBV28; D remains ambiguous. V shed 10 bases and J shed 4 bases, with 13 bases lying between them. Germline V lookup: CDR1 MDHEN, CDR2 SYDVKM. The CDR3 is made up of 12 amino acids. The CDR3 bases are TGTGCCACGGCAACGGAACCCTATGGCTACACCTTC. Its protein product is CATATEPYGYTF.

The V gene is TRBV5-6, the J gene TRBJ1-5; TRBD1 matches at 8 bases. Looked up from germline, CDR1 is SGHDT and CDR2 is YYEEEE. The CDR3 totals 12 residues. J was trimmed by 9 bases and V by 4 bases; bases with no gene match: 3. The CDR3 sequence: CASSAQGGPQHF. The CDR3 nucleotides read TGTGCCAGCAGCGCACAGGGGGGGCCCCAGCATTTT.

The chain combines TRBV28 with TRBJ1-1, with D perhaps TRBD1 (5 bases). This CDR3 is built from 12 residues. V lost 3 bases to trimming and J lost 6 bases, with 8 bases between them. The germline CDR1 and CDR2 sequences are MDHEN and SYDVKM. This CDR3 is CASSLTGAEAFF. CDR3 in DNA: TGTGCCAGCAGTTTGACGGGGGCTGAAGCTTTCTTT.

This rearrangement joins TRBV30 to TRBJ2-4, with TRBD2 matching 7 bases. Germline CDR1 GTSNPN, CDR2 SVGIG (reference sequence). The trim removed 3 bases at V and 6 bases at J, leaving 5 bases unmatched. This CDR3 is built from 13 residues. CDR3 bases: TGTGCCTGGAGCCTATCGGGGGGAAACATTCAGTACTTC. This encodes CAWSLSGGNIQYF.

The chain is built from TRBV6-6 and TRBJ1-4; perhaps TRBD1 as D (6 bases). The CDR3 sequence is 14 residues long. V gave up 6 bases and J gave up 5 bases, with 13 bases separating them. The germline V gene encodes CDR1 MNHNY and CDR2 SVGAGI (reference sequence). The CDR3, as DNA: TGTGCCAGCAGGGAACAGGGTATAAATGAAAAACTGTTTTTT. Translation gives CASREQGINEKLFF.

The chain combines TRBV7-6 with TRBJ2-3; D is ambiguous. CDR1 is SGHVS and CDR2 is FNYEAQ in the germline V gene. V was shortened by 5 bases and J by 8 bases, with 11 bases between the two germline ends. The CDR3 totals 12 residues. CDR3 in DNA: TGTGCCAGCAGCCAGAGCAGGAGTACGCAGTATTTT. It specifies CASSQSRSTQYF.

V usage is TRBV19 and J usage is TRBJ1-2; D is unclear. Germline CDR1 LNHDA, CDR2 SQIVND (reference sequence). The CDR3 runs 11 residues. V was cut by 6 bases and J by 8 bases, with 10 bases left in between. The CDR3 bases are TGTGCCAGTAGCCCGAGTGTAGGCTACACCTTC. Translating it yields CASSPSVGYTF.

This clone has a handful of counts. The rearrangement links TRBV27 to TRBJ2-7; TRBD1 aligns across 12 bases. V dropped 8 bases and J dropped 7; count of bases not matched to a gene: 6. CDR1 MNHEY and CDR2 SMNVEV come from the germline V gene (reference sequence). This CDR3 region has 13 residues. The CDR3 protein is CASSGTGGLEQYF. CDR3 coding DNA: TGTGCCAGCTCCGGGACAGGGGGCTTGGAGCAGTACTTC.

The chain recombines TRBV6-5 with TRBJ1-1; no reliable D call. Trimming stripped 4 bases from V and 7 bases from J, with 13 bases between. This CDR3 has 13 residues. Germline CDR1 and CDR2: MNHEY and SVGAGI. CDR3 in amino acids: CASSSTPPNEAFF. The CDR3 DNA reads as TGTGCCAGCAGTTCGACCCCACCTAATGAAGCTTTCTTT.